These 27 T cell receptor beta chains were sequenced from one sample in a study of T cells in women clearing cervical HPV infection. Using immunoSEQ multiplex PCR, the repertoire was profiled, and TCRdb retains in-frame clones only, with some absent. The sample includes approximately 35,000 clones. Material: blood buffy coat. The receptors come from a woman between 18 and 69 years old with a cervical HPV16 infection that either progressed to CIN3+ or cleared (not recorded which).

Turning to this clone: The CDR3 extends 3 residues past the end of the read, so its final part is completed from the germline J gene. The chain couples TRBV10-1 to TRBJ2-2; unclear D gene. CDR3 length: 14 residues. CDR1 and CDR2 from the germline V gene are WNHNN and SYGVQD (reference sequence). V lost 4 bases and J lost 4, with 10 bases in between. The CDR3 bases that were read are TGCGCCAGCAGTGTATCCGCCGGCACCGGGGAG. Its protein product is CASSVSAGTGE. Given in full, the CDR3 is CASSVSAGTGELFF.

As regards this clone: The read finishes 3 residues shy of the CDR3 end, and the germline J gene is used to complete it. The V call is TRBV6-1, the J call TRBJ1-6; the D is unclear. Trimming shortened V by 1 base and J by 7 bases, and 11 bases separated the two germline ends. Germline assignment: CDR1 MNHNS and CDR2 SASEGT. The CDR3 is 15 residues long. The CDR3 DNA, read in part, is TGTGCCAGCAGTGAAGGCGAGGGTCTCAATTCACCC. Translation: CASSEGEGLNSP. The entire CDR3 protein is CASSEGEGLNSPLHF.

Note on this clone: The CDR3 end lies 3 residues beyond the end of the read and is filled in from the germline J gene. The chain uses TRBV29-1 and TRBJ2-7; TRBD1 aligns across 7 bases. The CDR3 has 11 amino acids. Germline V gene data show CDR1 as SQVTM and CDR2 as ANQGSEA. J gave up 5 bases and V 5 bases, and 3 bases lay outside the gene matches. CDR3 bases read: TGCAGCGTTTGGGACAGCCACGAG. This sequence encodes CSVWDSHE. The full CDR3 protein is CSVWDSHEQYF.

On this clone itself: The read terminates 3 residues ahead of where the CDR3 ends, so the germline J gene completes it. J is TRBJ2-1 and V is TRBV14; 10 bases line up with TRBD2. V was pared by 1 base and J by 3 bases, with 12 bases of the junction left unmatched. The CDR3 is 19 residues long. Germline V CDR1 and CDR2: SGHDN, FVKESK. The sequenced part of the CDR3 DNA is TGTGCCAGCAGCCAAGTGCTGCCGGGACTAGCGCATCACTACAATGAG. Its translation is CASSQVLPGLAHHYNE. The full CDR3 sequence reads CASSQVLPGLAHHYNEQFF.

Notes on this clone: With the read ending 3 residues before the CDR3 end, the germline J gene is used to fill in that end. V usage is TRBV19 and J usage is TRBJ1-2; 8 positions match TRBD1. Germline CDR1 LNHDA, CDR2 SQIVND (reference sequence). The CDR3 spans 15 residues. The CDR3 bases that were read are TGTGCCAGTAGTATGGGCAGGGGGCTGGGCTACGAC. Encoded protein: CASSMGRGLGYD. From start to end, the CDR3 is CASSMGRGLGYDYTF.

The covered CDR3 bases are TGTGCCAGCAGCCAAGTCCCGGGACTAGCGGCTTTCTCCTACGAG. Translating it yields CASSQVPGLAAFSYE. The entire CDR3 reads CASSQVPGLAAFSYEQYF. The chain is built from TRBV4-2 and TRBJ2-7; TRBD2 aligns across 11 bases. The read stops 3 residues short of the end of the CDR3; the missing end is completed from the germline J gene. Per the germline V gene, CDR1 is LGHNA and CDR2 is YNFKEQ. This CDR3 comprises 18 residues. V lost 1 base and J lost 0; bases outside the gene matches: 8.

A remark on this clone: Read data end 3 residues before the CDR3 end; the end is taken from the germline J gene. The V and J genes are TRBV7-9 and TRBJ2-7; D is uncertain. The ends were cut back, 4 bases at V and 2 bases at J, with 15 bases in the middle. Looked up from germline, CDR1 is SEHNR and CDR2 is FQNEAQ (reference sequence). The CDR3 length is 15 residues. Partial CDR3 DNA: TGTGCCAGCAGCTCGGGTCCCTTCGCGCCCTACGAG. It specifies CASSSGPFAPYE. Given in full, the CDR3 is CASSSGPFAPYEQYF.

As to this clone: The missing CDR3 end, 3 residues past where the read stops, is filled in from the germline J gene. This chain joins TRBV5-4 and TRBJ2-2; 7 bases are shared with TRBD1. Germline V gene sequence: CDR1 SGHNT, CDR2 YYREEE (reference sequence). The CDR3 length is 15 residues. Trimming cost V 3 bases and J 7 bases; bases outside gene matches: 9. Partial CDR3 DNA: TGTGCCAGCAGCTCCGGGACAACAGGGGTCGGGGAG. Translation: CASSSGTTGVGE. The entire CDR3 protein reads CASSSGTTGVGELFF.

Concerning this clone itself: The sequenced fragment ends 3 residues before the CDR3 boundary, so the rest is inferred from the germline J gene. The V call is TRBV30, the J call TRBJ2-4; TRBD2 might be the D (5 bases). The CDR3 is 12 residues long. Germline V lookup: CDR1 GTSNPN, CDR2 SVGIG (reference sequence). The sequenced part of the CDR3 DNA is TGTGCCTGGAAAAAAACTAGGTATGGT. It is translated as CAWKKTRYG. The full CDR3 protein is CAWKKTRYGQYF.

About this clone: The read terminates 3 residues before the CDR3 end, so the remaining end is supplied by the germline J gene. The chain employs TRBV15 and TRBJ1-1; a possible D gene is TRBD1 (5 bases). CDR3 length: 12 residues. CDR1 is LNHNV, CDR2 YYDKDF, per germline (reference sequence). The CDR3 reads CATSRQGGKAFF. CDR3 DNA (partial): TGTGCCACCTCCCGTCAGGGAGGGAAA.

Note on this clone: The read is 3 residues too short to cover the CDR3 end, so that end is filled in from the germline J gene. The chain joins TRBV20-1 to TRBJ2-3; TRBD1 matches at 7 bases. The V segment lost 4 bases and the J segment 0 bases; nucleotides outside the gene matches: 7. This CDR3 spans 15 amino acids. Germline CDR1 reads DFQATT; CDR2 reads SNEGSKA (reference sequence). The DNA read from the CDR3 is TGCAGTGCTAAGGGGGCTAGCTTTAGCACAGATACG. This gives the protein CSAKGASFSTDT. The complete CDR3 reads CSAKGASFSTDTQYF.

Regarding this clone: With the read ending 3 residues before the CDR3 end, the germline J gene is used to fill in that end. This chain links TRBV6-2 or TRBV6-3 with TRBJ1-5; 8 nucleotides agree with TRBD1. V lost 6 bases, J lost 0 bases, and 4 bases stayed unmatched. The length of the CDR3 is 15 residues. Germline V gene sequence: CDR1 MNHEY, CDR2 SVGEGT. The CDR3 DNA, read in part, is TGTGCCAGCAGGGACAGGGACGATAGCAATCAGCCC. It translates to CASRDRDDSNQP. The complete CDR3 reads CASRDRDDSNQPQHF.

About this clone itself: The CDR3 extends 3 residues past the end of the read, so its final part is completed from the germline J gene. The V and J genes are TRBV19 and TRBJ2-3; tentative D call: TRBD2 (7 bases). Germline V gives CDR1 LNHDA, CDR2 SQIVND (reference sequence). The CDR3 covers 16 residues. V was clipped by 7 bases and J by 2 bases, with 19 bases between them. The DNA read from the CDR3 is TGTGCCAGTACCTCGTTTGGGGGGGCTCTCACAGATACG. Translated: CASTSFGGALTDT. The full CDR3 protein reads CASTSFGGALTDTQYF.

Turning to this clone: The read halts 3 residues ahead of the CDR3 end, with the missing end drawn from the germline J gene. The J gene is TRBJ2-7, the V gene TRBV5-5; D gene uncertain. The V gene lost 3 bases and the J gene lost 5 bases, with 12 bases spanning the gap. This CDR3 comprises 13 residues. Germline CDR1 is SGHKS and CDR2 is YYEKEE (reference sequence). Incomplete CDR3 DNA: TGTGCCAGCAGCTCCGCTTACAAGAACGAG. It is translated as CASSSAYKNE. The CDR3 reads in full as CASSSAYKNEQYF.

Concerning this clone itself: The missing CDR3 end, 3 residues past where the read stops, is filled in from the germline J gene. The chain carries TRBV9 and TRBJ2-7, with D tentatively TRBD2 (6 bases). This CDR3 spans 14 amino acids. Trimming took off 2 bases at V and 4 bases at J, with 13 bases between the two ends. CDR1 SGDLS and CDR2 YYNGEE come from the germline V gene. The CDR3 region is CASSVPGTLYEQYF. Partial CDR3 DNA: TGTGCCAGCAGCGTGCCCGGGACTCTTTACGAG.

For this clone: The read ends 3 residues before the CDR3 terminus; that terminus is restored from the germline J gene. V is TRBV5-1 and J is TRBJ2-3, with D uncertain. This CDR3 spans 15 amino acids. Deletions cut 0 bases from V and 1 base from J, with 9 bases between. Germline loops: CDR1 SGHRS, CDR2 YFSETQ. The sequenced part of the CDR3 DNA is TGCGCCAGCAGCTTGGATAGAGTCGGCACAGATACG. It encodes CASSLDRVGTDT. The full CDR3 protein is CASSLDRVGTDTQYF.

Turning to this clone: The DNA ends 3 residues before the CDR3 does, and the rest of the CDR3 is filled in from the germline J gene. V and J are TRBV7-2 and TRBJ1-4, with 8 nucleotides matching TRBD1. The CDR3 spans 14 residues. The J segment lost 8 bases and the V segment lost 5 bases, leaving 7 bases of the junction unmatched. Germline CDR1 and CDR2: SGHTA and FQGNSA. The CDR3 sequence: CASSRGQGGEKLFF. The CDR3 DNA, read in part, is TGTGCCAGCAGCCGTGGACAGGGAGGGGAAAAA.

Comment on this clone: Coverage ceases 3 residues before the CDR3 finishes, and the germline J gene fills in the end. V usage is TRBV2 and J usage is TRBJ2-3; 8 bases map to TRBD1. V was pared by 4 bases and J by 0 bases, with 6 bases of the junction left unmatched. Germline CDR1 is SNHLY and CDR2 is FYNNEI. This CDR3 contains 16 residues. The covered CDR3 bases are TGTGCCAGCAGTGGGTTGGACAGGGAGAGCACAGATACG. Protein: CASSGLDRESTDT. The full CDR3 reads CASSGLDRESTDTQYF. Full variable domain (remainder filled in from reference TRBV2 and TRBJ2-3): EPEVTQTPSHQVTQMGQEVILRCVPISNHLYFYWYRQILGQKVEFLVSFYNNEISEKSEIFDDQFSVERPDGSNFTLKIRSTKLEDSAMYFCASSGLDRESTDTQYFGPGTRLTVL.

Concerning this clone: The read finishes 3 residues shy of the CDR3 end, and the germline J gene is used to complete it. This chain connects TRBV19 to TRBJ2-5; TRBD2 matches at 8 bases. Trimming took 4 bases from V and 5 from J; bases not matched to a gene: 9. Germline CDR1 LNHDA, CDR2 SQIVND (reference sequence). The length of the CDR3 is 15 residues. The CDR3 DNA, read in part, is TGTGCCAGTAGTAATGCCGGGGGGGGAGGTGAGACC. It is translated as CASSNAGGGGET. The full CDR3 sequence reads CASSNAGGGGETQYF.

In the case of this clone: The CDR3 extends 3 residues past the end of the read, so its final part is completed from the germline J gene. J is TRBJ2-1 and V is TRBV12-3 or TRBV12-4; 12 positions agree with TRBD1. V lost 3 bases to trimming and J lost 9 bases; unmatched junction nucleotides: 6. The length of the CDR3 is 15 residues. The CDR3 region is CASSFRGQGASEQFF. The sequenced CDR3 bases are TGTGCCAGCAGTTTTCGGGGACAGGGGGCCAGTGAG.

Concerning this clone itself: The missing CDR3 end, 3 residues past where the read stops, is filled in from the germline J gene. The chain uses TRBV20-1 and TRBJ1-5; maybe TRBD1 (6 bases). V was shortened by 3 bases and J by 3 bases, with 9 bases between the two germline ends. Germline V gives CDR1 DFQATT, CDR2 SNEGSKA (reference sequence). CDR3 length: 13 residues. Incomplete CDR3 DNA: TGCAGTGCTAGGGACAGCGACAATCAGCCC. Amino acid sequence: CSARDSDNQP. The CDR3 as a whole reads CSARDSDNQPQHF.

Of note for this clone: The read falls 3 residues short of the CDR3 end, and the missing part is taken from the germline J gene. V usage is TRBV14 and J usage is TRBJ2-7, with D perhaps TRBD2 (5 bases). Trimming took 5 bases from V and 5 from J, leaving 13 bases between them. The CDR3 extends over 13 amino acids. Germline loops: CDR1 SGHDN, CDR2 FVKESK. CDR3 protein: CASSEIMRDEQYF. Partial CDR3 DNA: TGTGCCAGCAGCGAAATAATGCGGGACGAG.

With regard to this clone: The read is 3 residues too short to cover the CDR3 end, so that end is filled in from the germline J gene. J is TRBJ2-5 and V is TRBV20-1; tentative D call: TRBD2 (5 bases). CDR3 length equals 13 residues. Germline V lookup: CDR1 DFQATT, CDR2 SNEGSKA (reference sequence). The ends were cut back, 2 bases at V and 1 base at J, with 8 bases in the middle. The part of the CDR3 DNA that was read is TGCAGTGCTAGAACAGCGGTCCAAGAGACC. Its translation is CSARTAVQET. The complete CDR3 sequence is CSARTAVQETQYF.

About this clone itself: The sequence runs out 3 residues before the end of the CDR3; the remainder is reconstructed from the germline J gene. The chain links TRBV20-1 to TRBJ2-5, with 12 bases matching TRBD2. J lost 0 bases, V lost 0 bases, and 8 bases had no gene match. The CDR3 totals 18 residues. The V gene's germline CDR1 is DFQATT and CDR2 SNEGSKA (reference sequence). CDR3 DNA, as far as it was read: TGCAGTGCTAGAGATCCCCTAGCGGGAGGGCCCGACCAAGAGACC. This gives the protein CSARDPLAGGPDQET. The whole CDR3 protein is CSARDPLAGGPDQETQYF.

For this clone: Read sequence stops 3 residues before the CDR3 end, and the germline J gene provides the missing end. The chain employs TRBV5-1 and TRBJ2-7; the D is unclear. Trimming cost V 1 base and J 2 bases, with 7 bases left between them. Germline-derived CDR1 and CDR2 are SGHRS and YFSETQ. The CDR3 contains 13 residues. CDR3 in amino acids: CASSLTATYEQYF. The covered CDR3 bases are TGCGCCAGCAGCTTGACAGCCACCTACGAG. The full variable domain, completed using reference TRBV5-1 and TRBJ2-7, is KAGVTQTPRYLIKTRGQQVTLSCSPISGHRSVSWYQQTPGQGLQFLFEYFSETQRNKGNFPGRFSGRQFSNSRSEMNVSTLELGDSALYLCASSLTATYEQYFGPGTRLTVT.

Remarks on this clone: The read gets to within 3 residues of the CDR3 end, and the germline J gene fills in the rest. V usage is TRBV28 and J usage is TRBJ1-6; perhaps TRBD1 as D (6 bases). This CDR3 spans 14 amino acids. V lost 7 bases and J lost 5, with 12 bases in between. CDR1 is MDHEN and CDR2 is SYDVKM in the germline V gene. The CDR3 loop is CASTGGQDNSPLHF. CDR3 DNA, as far as it was read: TGTGCCAGCACGGGGGGACAAGATAATTCACCC. The full variable domain, rest sourced from reference TRBV28 and TRBJ1-6, is DVKVTQSSRYLVKRTGEKVFLECVQDMDHENMFWYRQDPGLGLRLIYFSYDVKMKEKGDIPEGYSVSREKKERFSLILESASTNQTSMYLCASTGGQDNSPLHFGNGTRLTVT.

For this clone: Read coverage stops 3 residues before the CDR3 terminus; the germline J gene supplies the remainder. The rearrangement links TRBV5-1 to TRBJ1-5; D unclear. CDR3 length: 13 amino acids. Looked up from germline, CDR1 is SGHRS and CDR2 is YFSETQ. V dropped 3 bases and J dropped 2 bases, with 6 bases sitting between them. CDR3 bases read: TGCGCCAGCAGCTATACAGGCAATCAGCCC. This codes for CASSYTGNQP. The whole CDR3 protein reads CASSYTGNQPQHF.